Shown below are 14 T cell receptor beta chains from a single sample sequenced in a study of control samples from healthy donors and cancer patients. Profiling relied on immunoSEQ multiplex PCR, and the TCRdb table lists in-frame clones only, not all of them. The sample lists 140,000 or so clones; around 94% were seen once. The sequenced sample was PBMCs. The receptors shown here come from a man between 60 and 75 years old with colorectal cancer.

CDR3 sequence reads: CASSGTGALHSGNTIYF. The CDR3 nucleotides read TGTGCCAGTTCCGGGACAGGAGCCCTCCACTCTGGAAACACCATATATTTT. V is TRBV18 and J is TRBJ1-3, with 8 bases identical to TRBD1. Unmatched junction bases numbered 13, after V lost 9 bases and J lost 0 bases. The CDR3 spans 17 residues. The V gene's germline CDR1 is KGHSH and CDR2 LQKENI.

The chain couples TRBV27 to TRBJ1-2; 8 nucleotides agree with TRBD1. Trimming took 6 bases from V and 0 from J; bases not matched to a gene: 6. Germline V gene sequence: CDR1 MNHEY, CDR2 SMNVEV (reference sequence). This CDR3 is 15 amino acids long. CDR3 loop: CASSRRQGSNYGYTF. CDR3 sequence (DNA): TGTGCCAGCAGCCGCCGACAGGGGTCTAACTATGGCTACACCTTC.

The CDR3 DNA reads TGTGCCAGCAGTGACTTCGGGGATCAGCCCCAGCATTTT. This translates into CASSDFGDQPQHF. The chain joins TRBV25-1 to TRBJ1-5; D not resolved. Germline V gene lookup returns CDR1 MGHDK and CDR2 SYGVNS. V was cut by 3 bases and J by 5 bases, with 8 bases left in between. The CDR3 extends over 13 amino acids.

The rearrangement links TRBV18 to TRBJ2-7, with 10 bases matching TRBD1. This CDR3 spans 16 amino acids. Germline-derived CDR1 and CDR2 are KGHSH and LQKENI. Losses at the gene ends were 3 bases for V and 3 bases for J; bases not matched to a gene: 8. This chain's CDR3 is CASSPGTGVGSYEQYF. CDR3 sequence (DNA): TGTGCCAGCTCACCCGGGACAGGGGTTGGGAGCTACGAGCAGTACTTC.

The chain uses TRBV27 and TRBJ1-1; D remains ambiguous. The length of the CDR3 is 12 residues. V lost 4 bases, J lost 4 bases, and 7 bases lay in between. The germline V gene has CDR1 MNHEY and CDR2 SMNVEV (reference sequence). The CDR3 DNA follows: TGTGCCAGCAGTTCGACCGGCACTGAAGCTTTCTTT. Encoded protein: CASSSTGTEAFF.

V gene TRBV5-1 combines with J gene TRBJ1-2, with D possibly matching TRBD1 (6 bases). V lost 4 bases, J lost 1 base, and 14 bases lay in between. The CDR3 extends over 15 amino acids. Germline V gene data show CDR1 as SGHRS and CDR2 as YFSETQ. The CDR3 loop reads CASSVGQKLNYGYTF. Here the CDR3 DNA reads TGCGCCAGCAGCGTAGGACAGAAACTTAACTATGGCTACACCTTC.

V is TRBV27 and J is TRBJ1-1, with no clear D. Trimming took off 3 bases at V and 0 bases at J, with 5 bases between the two ends. The CDR3 contains 13 residues. Germline CDR1 MNHEY, CDR2 SMNVEV (reference sequence). CDR3 in amino acids: CASSFRMNTEAFF. CDR3 bases: TGTGCCAGCAGTTTCCGGATGAACACTGAAGCTTTCTTT.

V and J are TRBV11-3 and TRBJ2-7; TRBD1 aligns across 8 bases. CDR1 SGHNT and CDR2 YENEEA come from the germline V gene. With V trimmed by 5 bases and J by 6 bases, 9 bases remained unmatched. There are 14 residues in the CDR3. CDR3 in DNA: TGTGCCAGCAGCGAACAGGGGGGTTTGAGCGAGCAGTACTTC. Translating it yields CASSEQGGLSEQYF.

In this sample, this clone turned up once. V is TRBV4-1 and J is TRBJ1-4; D gene unclear. The CDR3 totals 15 residues. From germline, CDR1 is MGHRA and CDR2 YSYEKL. The V and J ends lost 1 base and 8 bases respectively, with 14 bases between them. The CDR3 is CASSQGAPVGEKLFF. DNA for the CDR3: TGCGCCAGCAGCCAAGGGGCCCCAGTGGGGGAAAAACTGTTTTTT.

The chain couples TRBV10-3 to TRBJ1-5, with TRBD1 matching over 7 bases. The trim removed 2 bases at V and 4 bases at J, leaving 5 bases unmatched. Germline V gives CDR1 ENHRY, CDR2 SYGVKD. CDR3 size: 15 residues. The CDR3 loop reads CAISEAGQPNQPQHF. CDR3 in DNA: TGTGCCATCAGTGAGGCGGGACAGCCAAATCAGCCCCAGCATTTT.

The chain has TRBV3-1 (or the pseudogene TRBV3-2) and TRBJ2-2; the D call may be TRBD1 or TRBD2 (5 bases each). Per the germline V gene, CDR1 is LGHDT and CDR2 is YNNKEL (reference sequence). The CDR3 loop spans 13 amino acids. V lost 5 bases and J lost 14, with 18 bases in between. CDR3 sequence reads: CASSSRGPGELFF. The CDR3, as DNA: TGTGCCAGCAGCAGTAGGGGACCCGGTGAACTGTTTTTT.

The count of this clone is one. This chain joins TRBV6-5 and TRBJ1-2; TRBD1 aligns across 8 bases. The ends lost 4 bases at V and 8 bases at J; junction bases unmatched: 6. The length of the CDR3 is 13 residues. The germline gives CDR1 MNHEY, CDR2 SVGAGI. Written as DNA, the CDR3 is TGTGCCAGCAGTTCCAGGGACAGGCGAGGCTACACCTTC. Its translation: CASSSRDRRGYTF.

The rearrangement joins TRBV9 to TRBJ1-4; D call uncertain. Per germline, CDR1 SGDLS and CDR2 YYNGEE. The V gene lost 0 bases and the J gene lost 0 bases, with 9 bases spanning the gap. This CDR3 spans 16 amino acids. The CDR3 protein is CASSVDALSTNEKLFF. CDR3 nucleotide sequence: TGTGCCAGCAGCGTAGACGCACTGTCAACTAATGAAAAACTGTTTTTT.

The chain employs TRBV28 and TRBJ1-1; no reliable D call. The CDR3 is 13 residues long. CDR1 is MDHEN, CDR2 SYDVKM, per germline. Trimming pared 6 bases from V and 4 bases from J, leaving 12 bases between. For the CDR3, the DNA is TGTGCCAGCAGCCTAGATGTTCTCACTGAAGCTTTCTTT. Translation: CASSLDVLTEAFF.